The T cell receptor beta chain under discussion was sequenced for a study of blood T cell repertoires in COVID-19. Clones were read by immunoSEQ multiplex PCR, and TCRdb kept only the in-frame ones, dropping some. This sample has around 250,000 clones, with around 85% found just once. Germline V lookup: CDR1 SGHNT, CDR2 YYREEE (reference sequence). CDR3 size: 13 residues. Trimming cost V 4 bases and J 4 bases, with 11 bases left between them. The specimen was peripheral blood. The V gene is TRBV5-4, the J gene TRBJ1-1; unclear D gene. The TCR sequence derives from a man over 45 with active or convalescent COVID-19. In DNA form, the CDR3 reads TGTGCCAGCAGCCCCATGAGGAGCACTGAAGCTTTCTTT. Amino acid sequence: CASSPMRSTEAFF.